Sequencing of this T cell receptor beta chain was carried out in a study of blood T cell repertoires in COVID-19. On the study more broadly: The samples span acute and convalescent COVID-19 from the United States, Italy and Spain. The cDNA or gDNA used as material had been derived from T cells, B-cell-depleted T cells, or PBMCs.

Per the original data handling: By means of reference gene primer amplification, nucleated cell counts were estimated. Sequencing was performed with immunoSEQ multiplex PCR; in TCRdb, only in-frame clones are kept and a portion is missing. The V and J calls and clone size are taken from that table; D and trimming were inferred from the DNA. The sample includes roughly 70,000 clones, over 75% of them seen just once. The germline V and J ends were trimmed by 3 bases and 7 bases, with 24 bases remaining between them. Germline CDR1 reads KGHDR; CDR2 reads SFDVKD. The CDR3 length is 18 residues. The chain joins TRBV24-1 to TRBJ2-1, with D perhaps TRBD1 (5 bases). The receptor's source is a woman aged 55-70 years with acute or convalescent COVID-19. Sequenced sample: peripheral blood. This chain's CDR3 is CATSDVNGMGAGMNEQFF. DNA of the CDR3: TGTGCCACCAGTGATGTGAATGGGATGGGCGCAGGGATGAATGAGCAGTTCTTC.